Listed here are 23 T cell receptor beta chains from one sample, sequenced in a study of blood T cell repertoires in COVID-19. Sequencing was performed with immunoSEQ multiplex PCR; in TCRdb, only in-frame clones are kept and a portion is missing. The table has tens of thousands of clones, approximately 85% seen once. Sequenced input: peripheral blood. The origin of the receptors is a human donor in a cohort sampled during active COVID-19.

This chain uses TRBV6-1 with TRBJ1-2; tentative D call: TRBD1 (5 bases). Between the trimmed V and J ends, which lost 1 base and 7 bases, there was a span of 10 bases. The CDR3 extends over 13 amino acids. Germline V gene sequence: CDR1 MNHNS, CDR2 SASEGT. The DNA of the CDR3 is TGTGCCAGCAGTGAAGGGGGCTATAGTGGCTACACCTTC. Residues: CASSEGGYSGYTF.

This clone was picked up one time. The rearrangement uses TRBV13 and TRBJ1-3; D is unclear. The CDR3 totals 14 residues. Looked up from germline, CDR1 is PRHDT and CDR2 is FYEKMQ (reference sequence). Trimming left V 3 bases short and J 0 bases short, with 6 bases between. In DNA, the CDR3 is TGTGCCAGCAGCTTGTACAGCTCTGGAAACACCATATATTTT. This translates into CASSLYSSGNTIYF.

J is TRBJ2-3 and V is TRBV6-5; 9 bases are shared with TRBD2. The CDR3 is 15 residues long. The junction had 5 bases not matched to a gene; V was cut back by 5 bases and J by 2 bases. CDR1 and CDR2 (germline): MNHEY, SVGAGI. CDR3 in DNA: TGTGCCAGCAGTCCGAGCGGGGGGATCACAGATACGCAGTATTTT. Translating it yields CASSPSGGITDTQYF.

The chain joins TRBV28 to TRBJ1-5; 8 nucleotides match TRBD1. After removal of 6 bases from V and 2 bases from J, the junction contained 6 bases not matched to a gene. The CDR3 spans 15 residues. The V gene's germline CDR1 is MDHEN and CDR2 SYDVKM. CDR3 in amino acids: CASSPRGLGNQPQHF. The CDR3 DNA is TGTGCCAGCAGCCCCAGGGGGCTTGGCAATCAGCCCCAGCATTTT.

This clone was observed a single time. This chain uses TRBV10-1 with TRBJ2-1, with TRBD2 identical over 7 bases. This CDR3 comprises 13 residues. The V gene's germline CDR1 is WNHNN and CDR2 SYGVQD (reference sequence). With V trimmed by 4 bases and J by 6 bases, 3 bases remained unmatched. CDR3 coding DNA: TGCGCCAGCAGTGTCTCTAGCGGCAATGAGCAGTTCTTC. Translation gives CASSVSSGNEQFF.

This chain connects TRBV2 to TRBJ1-1; TRBD1 matches at 8 bases. Trimming at V came to 6 bases and at J to 1 base, leaving 1 base not matched to a gene. The CDR3 is 13 amino acids. Germline CDR1 and CDR2: SNHLY and FYNNEI. The CDR3 DNA reads TGTGCCAGCAGCGGACAGGGGAACACTGAAGCTTTCTTT. Its translation: CASSGQGNTEAFF.

The chain couples TRBV20-1 to TRBJ2-7; no definite D call. The V end was cut by 3 bases, the J end by 12 bases, with 15 bases between. The CDR3 covers 11 residues. The germline CDR1 and CDR2 sequences are DFQATT and SNEGSKA (reference sequence). The CDR3 sequence is CSARPLRSWYF. The DNA for the CDR3 is TGCAGTGCTAGGCCCCTTAGAAGTTGGTACTTC.

DNA of the CDR3: TGTGCCAGCAGCTTAATTAGCGGGAGATACGAGCAGTACTTC. Amino acids: CASSLISGRYEQYF. This sequence joins TRBV7-8 and TRBJ2-7; 9 nucleotides line up with TRBD2. The trim removed 2 bases at V and 4 bases at J, leaving 3 bases unmatched. Per germline, CDR1 SGHVS and CDR2 FQNEAQ. CDR3 size: 14 residues.

The V call is TRBV5-8, the J call TRBJ1-5; D is uncertain. CDR1 is SGHTS and CDR2 is YDEGEE in the germline V gene. Trimming left V 4 bases short and J 8 bases short, with 16 bases between. This CDR3 has 14 residues. The CDR3: CASSDIQISKPQHF. In nucleotides, the CDR3 is TGTGCCAGCAGCGACATACAGATCAGCAAGCCCCAGCATTTT.

CDR3 residues: CASSLRGGEQETQYF. For the CDR3, the DNA is TGTGCCAGCAGCTTGAGGGGCGGGGAGCAAGAGACCCAGTACTTC. This sequence joins TRBV5-6 and TRBJ2-5; the D gene is possibly TRBD2 (6 bases). There are 15 residues in the CDR3. Germline V CDR1 and CDR2: SGHDT, YYEEEE. V gave up 1 base and J gave up 2 bases, with 12 bases separating them.

The V and J genes are TRBV19 and TRBJ1-1; 7 nucleotides align to TRBD1. Germline V gene sequence: CDR1 LNHDA, CDR2 SQIVND (reference sequence). This CDR3 region has 14 residues. Losses at the gene ends were 6 bases for V and 0 bases for J; bases not matched to a gene: 4. CDR3 in DNA: TGTGCCAGTAGGGGACAGATCTTGAACACTGAAGCTTTCTTT. It yields the protein CASRGQILNTEAFF.

This clone was counted a single time. The chain recombines TRBV11-2 with TRBJ1-6, with D possibly being TRBD1 (5 bases). The CDR3 consists of 15 residues. The germline V gene has CDR1 SGHAT and CDR2 FQNNGV. V was pared by 2 bases and J by 7 bases, with 12 bases between. CDR3 coding DNA: TGTGCCAGCAGCTTACAGGGAATTATCAATTCACCCCTCCACTTT. This encodes CASSLQGIINSPLHF.

V is TRBV27 and J is TRBJ1-6; 8 bases agree with TRBD1. J gave up 7 bases and V 6 bases, and 11 bases lay outside the gene matches. Germline loops: CDR1 MNHEY, CDR2 SMNVEV (reference sequence). The CDR3 sequence is 16 residues long. The CDR3: CASRSTGGIENSPLHF. Here the CDR3 DNA reads TGTGCCAGCAGGAGCACAGGGGGAATTGAGAATTCACCCCTCCACTTT.

The chain couples TRBV5-1 to TRBJ2-7; 11 nucleotides align to TRBD2. V gave up 0 bases and J gave up 6 bases; unmatched junction bases: 20. The CDR3 extends over 20 amino acids. Germline CDR1 SGHRS, CDR2 YFSETQ. The CDR3 loop is CASSLGQFGTSGLRTFEQYF. The CDR3 coding sequence is TGCGCCAGCAGCTTGGGACAATTCGGGACTAGCGGACTTAGAACTTTCGAGCAGTACTTC.

J is TRBJ2-5 and V is TRBV5-4, with TRBD2 identical over 9 bases. The length of the CDR3 is 16 residues. Germline CDR1 is SGHNT and CDR2 is YYREEE (reference sequence). V trimming: 3 bases; J trimming: 2 bases; junction bases outside the gene matches: 8. The CDR3 region has the DNA TGTGCCAGCAGCTCTGTTAGCGGGGGCCAACAAGAGACCCAGTACTTC. It is translated as CASSSVSGGQQETQYF.

The J gene is TRBJ2-5, the V gene TRBV5-1, with 7 nucleotides matching TRBD2. The trim removed 0 bases at V and 2 bases at J, leaving 4 bases unmatched. The CDR3 consists of 15 residues. Germline lookup yields CDR1 SGHRS and CDR2 YFSETQ. The chain's CDR3 is CASSLAGLEQETQYF. CDR3 in DNA: TGCGCCAGCAGCTTGGCCGGACTAGAGCAAGAGACCCAGTACTTC. Based on the CDR3 plus reference TRBV5-1 and TRBJ2-5, the full variable domain is KAGVTQTPRYLIKTRGQQVTLSCSPISGHRSVSWYQQTPGQGLQFLFEYFSETQRNKGNFPGRFSGRQFSNSRSEMNVSTLELGDSALYLCASSLAGLEQETQYFGPGTRLLVL.

This clone was detected once. Sequence at one end of the junction differs from germline and may be a read error. Other nucleotide sequences in the sample specify the same CDR3. The chain joins TRBV6-5 to TRBJ2-7; TRBD2 agrees at 12 bases. The CDR3 loop spans 14 amino acids. Germline CDR1 and CDR2: MNHEY and SVGAGI. This chain's CDR3 is CASMTSGRGGEQYF. CDR3 nucleotide sequence: TGTGCTAGCATGACTAGCGGGAGAGGGGGCGAGCAGTACTTC.

This chain uses TRBV5-1 with TRBJ1-4; 7 bases agree with TRBD1. This CDR3 spans 14 amino acids. The V gene's germline CDR1 is SGHRS and CDR2 YFSETQ. V trimming: 6 bases; J trimming: 2 bases; junction bases outside the gene matches: 4. The CDR3 region is CASTPTGTNEKLFF. CDR3 bases: TGCGCCAGCACCCCGACAGGGACTAATGAAAAACTGTTTTTT.

V gene TRBV6-2 or TRBV6-3 combines with J gene TRBJ2-3; 12 bases fit TRBD2. The junction had 17 bases not matched to a gene; V was cut back by 4 bases and J by 6 bases. CDR3 size: 19 residues. CDR1 and CDR2 (germline): MNHEY, SVGEGT. The CDR3 region has the DNA TGTGCCAGCAGTTCGGGACTAGCGGGCAGACTAACTAAGGTGGATACGCAGTATTTT. Translating it yields CASSSGLAGRLTKVDTQYF.

This clone showed up just a few times. This rearrangement joins TRBV19 to TRBJ1-5; D not certain. Germline CDR1 reads LNHDA; CDR2 reads SQIVND (reference sequence). Trimming stripped 7 bases from V and 0 bases from J, with 16 bases between. This CDR3 contains 16 residues. The CDR3: CASNSLAGYSNQPQHF. The CDR3 DNA sequence: TGTGCCAGTAACAGTTTGGCGGGGTATAGCAATCAGCCCCAGCATTTT.

The chain recombines TRBV21-1 with TRBJ2-7; the table calls TRBD1, which could not be checked here. TRBV21-1 is marked as a pseudogene. This CDR3 has 13 residues. For the CDR3, the DNA is TGTGCCAGCAGCAGAGACAGGGGCTACGAGCAGTACTTC. Encoded protein: CASSRDRGYEQYF.

V gene TRBV10-3 combines with J gene TRBJ2-7; 9 positions match TRBD1. This CDR3 has 15 residues. V lost 2 bases to trimming and J lost 4 bases; unmatched junction nucleotides: 6. Germline-derived CDR1 and CDR2 are ENHRY and SYGVKD. CDR3 DNA: TGTGCCATCAGTGAGCGACAGGGGGAAGGGTACGAGCAGTACTTC. This gives the protein CAISERQGEGYEQYF.

This chain joins TRBV9 and TRBJ2-1, with a weak D call TRBD2 (6 bases). The CDR3 loop spans 16 amino acids. The germline gives CDR1 SGDLS, CDR2 YYNGEE. V lost 2 bases to trimming and J lost 0 bases, with 12 bases between them. CDR3 nucleotide sequence: TGTGCCAGCAGCGTTGGTGCGGGGAGCTCCTACAATGAGCAGTTCTTC. Translation: CASSVGAGSSYNEQFF.